These T cell receptor beta chains were read from a single sample in a study of T cells expressing NK-cell markers. TCRdb re-analyzed the 5' RACE reads; it lists each CDR3 protein once, without DNA. The table counts 150,000 or so distinct CDR3 sequences; about a fifth lies in the top ten. The sequenced material came from blood T cells: a sorted CD56 or NKG2C T cell subset, CD4+ or CD8+ T cells, or bulk PBMC T cells (not recorded which). These receptors were taken from a woman aged 18 to 75 in good health. Both conserved end residues are part of each CDR3. Each record gives: V gene, J gene, CDR3 protein.

v_gene: TRBV28; j_gene: TRBJ2-2; CDR3aa: CASSSAREGLLRGELFF
v_gene: TRBV24-1; j_gene: TRBJ1-1; CDR3aa: CATSASTGGNTEAFF
v_gene: TRBV12-3/TRBV12-4; j_gene: TRBJ1-5; CDR3aa: CASDTTITNQPQHF
v_gene: TRBV5-1; j_gene: TRBJ2-3; CDR3aa: CASSSRAGNTDTQYF
v_gene: TRBV5-1; j_gene: TRBJ2-3; CDR3aa: CASSLRDSYKADTQYF
v_gene: TRBV27; j_gene: TRBJ1-5; CDR3aa: CASSTRQGNQPQHF
v_gene: TRBV11-2; j_gene: TRBJ1-5; CDR3aa: CASSVTGRGQPQHF
v_gene: TRBV20-1; j_gene: TRBJ2-4; CDR3aa: CSARLSGWGNIQYF
v_gene: TRBV7-3; j_gene: TRBJ2-7; CDR3aa: CASSQAGSYEQYF
v_gene: TRBV7-8; j_gene: TRBJ1-2; CDR3aa: CASSPDSNYGYTF
v_gene: TRBV6-1; j_gene: TRBJ2-2; CDR3aa: CASSQIGQGLSGELFF